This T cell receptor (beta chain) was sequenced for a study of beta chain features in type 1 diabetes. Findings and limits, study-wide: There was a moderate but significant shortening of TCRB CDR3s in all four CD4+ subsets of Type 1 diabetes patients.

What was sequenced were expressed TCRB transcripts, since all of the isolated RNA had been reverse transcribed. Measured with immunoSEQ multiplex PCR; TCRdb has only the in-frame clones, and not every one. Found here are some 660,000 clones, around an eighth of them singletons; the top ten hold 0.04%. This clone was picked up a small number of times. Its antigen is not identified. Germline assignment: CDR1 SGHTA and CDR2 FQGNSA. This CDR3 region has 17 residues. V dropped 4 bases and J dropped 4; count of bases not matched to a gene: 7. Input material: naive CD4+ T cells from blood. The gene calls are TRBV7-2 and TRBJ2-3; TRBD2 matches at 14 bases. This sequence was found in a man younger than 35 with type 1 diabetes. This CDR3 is CASSSGLAGEGADTQYF. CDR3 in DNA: TGTGCCAGCAGCTCGGGACTAGCGGGAGAAGGGGCAGATACGCAGTATTTT. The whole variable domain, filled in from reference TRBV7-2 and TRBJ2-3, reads GAGVSQSPSNKVTEKGKDVELRCDPISGHTALYWYRQSLGQGLEFLIYFQGNSAPDKSGLPSDRFSAERTGGSVSTLTIQRTQQEDSAVYLCASSSGLAGEGADTQYFGPGTRLTVL.